The present TCR beta chain was sequenced within a study of T cell changes during pregnancy in multiple sclerosis. The table came from immunoSEQ multiplex PCR; TCRdb's copy has only in-frame clones and leaves some out. Among approximately 32,000 clones listed, approximately 89% were seen once. From germline, CDR1 is SGHVS and CDR2 FNYEAQ. The CDR3 consists of 15 residues. V lost 6 bases and J lost 3; bases outside the gene matches: 9. The V call is TRBV7-6, the J call TRBJ2-7; 9 positions agree with TRBD1. This receptor was taken from a female donor with multiple sclerosis, enrolled in a pregnancy study. The material was CD8+ T cells from peripheral blood mononuclear cells, obtained in the second trimester of pregnancy. CDR3 region: CASRAGTGNNYEQYF. The CDR3 nucleotides are TGTGCCAGCAGGGCCGGGACAGGGAACAACTACGAGCAGTACTTC. Filled out from reference TRBV7-6 and TRBJ2-7, the complete variable domain reads GAGVSQSPRYKVTKRGQDVALRCDPISGHVSLYWYRQALGQGPEFLTYFNYEAQQDKSGLPNDRFSAERPEGSISTLTIQRTEQRDSAMYRCASRAGTGNNYEQYFGPGTRLTVT.